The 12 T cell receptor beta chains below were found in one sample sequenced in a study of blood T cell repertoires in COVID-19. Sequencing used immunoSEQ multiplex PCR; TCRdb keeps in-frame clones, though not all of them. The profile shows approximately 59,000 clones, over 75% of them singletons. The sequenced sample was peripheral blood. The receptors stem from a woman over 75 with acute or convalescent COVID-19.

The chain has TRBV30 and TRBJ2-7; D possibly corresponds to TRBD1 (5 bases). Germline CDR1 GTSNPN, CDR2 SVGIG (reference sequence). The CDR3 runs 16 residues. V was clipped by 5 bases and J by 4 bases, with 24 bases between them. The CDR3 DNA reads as TGTGCCTGGGGCGGACAATTCACATCAGTAGGATACGAGCAGTACTTC. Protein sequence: CAWGGQFTSVGYEQYF.

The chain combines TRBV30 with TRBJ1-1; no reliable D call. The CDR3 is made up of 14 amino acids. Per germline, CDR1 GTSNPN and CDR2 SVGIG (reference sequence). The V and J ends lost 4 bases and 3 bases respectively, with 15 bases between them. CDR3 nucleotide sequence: TGTGCCTGGATCTACGACAAATGGGACACTGAAGCTTTCTTT. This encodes CAWIYDKWDTEAFF.

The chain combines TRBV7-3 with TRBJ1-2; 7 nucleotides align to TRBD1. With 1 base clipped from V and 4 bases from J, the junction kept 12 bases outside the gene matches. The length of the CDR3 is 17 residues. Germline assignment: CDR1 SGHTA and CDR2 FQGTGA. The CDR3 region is CASSLIPPTGVSYGYTF. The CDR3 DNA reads TGTGCCAGCAGCTTAATCCCCCCCACAGGGGTTAGCTATGGCTACACCTTC.

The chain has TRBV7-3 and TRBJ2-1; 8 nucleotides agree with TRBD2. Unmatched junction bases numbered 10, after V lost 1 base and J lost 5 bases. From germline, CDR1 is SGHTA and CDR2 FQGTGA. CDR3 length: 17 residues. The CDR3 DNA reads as TGTGCCAGCAGCTTAAATCGCCTCGCGGGGGGAAACAATGAGCAGTTCTTC. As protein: CASSLNRLAGGNNEQFF. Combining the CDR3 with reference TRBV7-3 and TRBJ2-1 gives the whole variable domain GAGVSQTPSNKVTEKGKYVELRCDPISGHTALYWYRQSLGQGPEFLIYFQGTGAADDSGLPNDRFFAVRPEGSVSTLKIQRTERGDSAVYLCASSLNRLAGGNNEQFFGPGTRLTVL.

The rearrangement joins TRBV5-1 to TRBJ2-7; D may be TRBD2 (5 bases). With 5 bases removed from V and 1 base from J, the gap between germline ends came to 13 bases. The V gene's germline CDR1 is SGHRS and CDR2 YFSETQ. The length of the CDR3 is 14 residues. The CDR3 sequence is CASRLSGVSYEQYF. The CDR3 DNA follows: TGCGCCAGCAGACTTTCCGGGGTTTCCTACGAGCAGTACTTC.

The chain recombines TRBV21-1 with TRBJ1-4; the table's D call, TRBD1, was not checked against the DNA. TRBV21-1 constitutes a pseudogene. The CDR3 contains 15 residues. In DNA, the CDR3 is TGTGCCAGCAGCGCAGATCTCGCAGTGGATGAAAAACTGTTTTTT. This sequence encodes CASSADLAVDEKLFF.

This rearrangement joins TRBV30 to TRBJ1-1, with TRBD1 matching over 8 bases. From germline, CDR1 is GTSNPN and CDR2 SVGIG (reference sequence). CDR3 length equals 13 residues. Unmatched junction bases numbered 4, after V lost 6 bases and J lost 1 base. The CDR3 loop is CACAQGANTEAFF. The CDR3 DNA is TGTGCCTGCGCCCAGGGGGCGAACACTGAAGCTTTCTTT.

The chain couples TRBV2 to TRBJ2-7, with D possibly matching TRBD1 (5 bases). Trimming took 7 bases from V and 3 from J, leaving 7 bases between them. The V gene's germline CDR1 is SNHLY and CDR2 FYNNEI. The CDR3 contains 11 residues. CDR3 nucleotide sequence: TGTGCCAGCACTGACAGCTACGAGCAGTACTTC. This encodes CASTDSYEQYF.

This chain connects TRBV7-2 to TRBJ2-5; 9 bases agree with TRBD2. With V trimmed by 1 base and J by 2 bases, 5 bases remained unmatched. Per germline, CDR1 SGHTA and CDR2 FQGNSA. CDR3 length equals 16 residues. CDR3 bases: TGTGCCAGCAGCTTAGATCTTAGCGGGGGTCAAGAGACCCAGTACTTC. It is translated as CASSLDLSGGQETQYF.

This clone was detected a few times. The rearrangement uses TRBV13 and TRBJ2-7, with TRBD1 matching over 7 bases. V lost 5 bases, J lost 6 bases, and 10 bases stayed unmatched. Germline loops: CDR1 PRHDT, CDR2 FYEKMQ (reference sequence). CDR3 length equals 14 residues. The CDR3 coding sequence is TGTGCCAGCAGCCCCCGGACAGGAGGACCCGAGCAGTACTTC. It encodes CASSPRTGGPEQYF.

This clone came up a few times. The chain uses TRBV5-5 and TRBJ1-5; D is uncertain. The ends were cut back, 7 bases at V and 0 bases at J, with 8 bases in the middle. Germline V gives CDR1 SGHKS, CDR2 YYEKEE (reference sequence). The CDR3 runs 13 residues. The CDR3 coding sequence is TGTGCCAGCGCAGAATATAGCAATCAGCCCCAGCATTTT. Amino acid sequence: CASAEYSNQPQHF.

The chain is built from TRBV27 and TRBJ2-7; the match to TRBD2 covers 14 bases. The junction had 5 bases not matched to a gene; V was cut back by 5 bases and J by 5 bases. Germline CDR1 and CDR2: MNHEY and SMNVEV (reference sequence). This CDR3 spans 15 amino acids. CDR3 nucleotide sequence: TGTGCCAGCAGTGCCCGACTAGCGGGAGGGAACGAGCAGTACTTC. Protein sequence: CASSARLAGGNEQYF.